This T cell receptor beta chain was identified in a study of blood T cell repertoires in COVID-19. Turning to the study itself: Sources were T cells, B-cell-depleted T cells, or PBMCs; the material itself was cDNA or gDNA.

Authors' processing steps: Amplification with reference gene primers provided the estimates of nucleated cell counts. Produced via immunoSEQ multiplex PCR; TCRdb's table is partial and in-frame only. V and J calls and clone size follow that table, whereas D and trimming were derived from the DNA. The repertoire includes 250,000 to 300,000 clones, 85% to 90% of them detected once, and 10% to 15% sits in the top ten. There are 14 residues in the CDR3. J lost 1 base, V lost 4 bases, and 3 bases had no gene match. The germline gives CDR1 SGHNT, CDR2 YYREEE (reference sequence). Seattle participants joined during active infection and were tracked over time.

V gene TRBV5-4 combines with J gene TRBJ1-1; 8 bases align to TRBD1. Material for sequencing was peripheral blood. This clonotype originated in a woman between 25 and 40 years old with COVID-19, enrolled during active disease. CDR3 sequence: CASSPGTGNTEAFF. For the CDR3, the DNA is TGTGCCAGCAGCCCTGGGACAGGGAACACTGAAGCTTTCTTT.